This T cell receptor beta chain was recorded in a study of neurological immune-mediated disorders (dated by TCRdb to the late 2010s). At the level of the whole study: Using UMI-based sequencing, the study compared peripheral blood TCR-beta repertoires from patients with HTLV-I-associated myelopathy (HAM/TSP), patients with multiple sclerosis, and healthy controls. Longitudinal HAM/TSP donors and healthy donors each had 3 time-points at intervals of roughly 3-40 months. Longitudinal samples, technical triplicates and paired sorted CD4+ and CD8+ T-cell subsets, alongside PBMC samples, were included among the approximately 110 TCR-beta libraries. The cohort was made up of 65 to 75 subjects, consisting of roughly 14 HAM/TSP patients, some 34 multiple sclerosis patients and roughly 20 healthy controls. The study at large found these results: Across subjects, expanded clones never shared an identical CDR3 amino acid sequence, which suggests that the TCR-beta repertoires in every group were private. The highest TCR clonal expansion was observed in HAM/TSP patients, whereas the lowest was observed in MS patients, even when compared with healthy controls.

cDNA was synthesized by template-switch 5'RACE using a primer carrying a 10-nucleotide random unique molecular identifier by which each TCR transcript was tagged. Each sequencing run produced over 190 million TCR-beta sequences covering 15-18 subjects. The RNeasy kit was used to extract total RNA. Using the KAPA Real-time Library Amplification kit, TCR-beta VDJ regions were amplified with primers for the TCR constant region and the 5'RACE anchor. Sample indexes and Illumina adaptors were added in a first PCR, and a second PCR then increased library yield. After Ampure bead purification, the roughly 650 bp TCR product was size-selected on a 2% E-gel SizeSelection system. Before pooling, library quality was checked on a Bioanalyzer, concentration was measured with Qubit, and libraries were quantified with the Kapa Library Quantification kit. An Illumina HiSeq 2500 was used to sequence the libraries paired-end at 2 x 150 bp. To increase sequence diversity, roughly 24-32% phiX was spiked into each library pool. The source study handled its data this way. Quality-filtered reads were processed with the UMI-based MiGEC pipeline, and over 75% of raw TCR sequences were removed by the MiGEC pipeline during error correction. IMGT germline references were used for aligning VDJ genes, and each clonotype was defined as a unique CDR3 amino acid sequence together with its V-J genes. Clonal expansion, Shannon diversity and CDR3 relatedness were evaluated with VDJtools (CalcPairwiseDistances, ClusterSamples), while phylogenetic trees were built in CLCbio workbench. Expanded clones were defined as having at least 8 unique UMIs, based on coefficient-of-variation modelling across technical triplicates. Through fastp at Q25 and MiXCR, TCRdb rebuilt clones from the public reads, retaining in-frame beta chains. Rows with a matching CDR3 protein are joined into one entry that keeps the most common DNA and genes. The V and J calls were not made by the authors but by TCRdb's processing. This sample lists 84,000 or so distinct CDR3 sequences; less than 15% were detected once. The top ten constitute around 5% of the sample.

This clonotype was recorded many times. The specificity of this receptor is unknown. Base qualities are not at hand, and no much larger clone is one base apart. The label giving this sample's time point can be read as: longitudinal time-point 2. Unsorted PBMC libraries were generated from 2 million PBMCs stored in RNAlater at -80 °C until RNA extraction. Peripheral blood was subjected to Ficoll-Hypaque density gradient centrifugation to isolate PBMCs, which were then cryopreserved in liquid nitrogen. The CDR3 numbers 15 residues from cysteine through phenylalanine. Just CDR3 DNA is preserved here, 45 bases in frame from base 1. V was cut back by 3 bases and J by 9 bases, leaving a gap of 20 bases between them.

The TCR comes from a female donor with HTLV-1-associated myelopathy (HAM/TSP). The source material was PBMCs. The sequence joins TRBV12-3 or TRBV12-4 to TRBJ1-1; D gene: possibly TRBD1, on 5 matching bases. The CDR3 reads as follows: CASSFRRGTNNQAFF. Here is the DNA: TGTGCCAGCAGTTTTCGGAGAGGGACGAACAACCAAGCTTTCTTT.